The 4 T cell receptor beta chains below come from one sample, sequenced in a study of blood T cell repertoires in COVID-19 (dated by TCRdb to 2019 to 2021). The method was the immunoSEQ multiplex PCR assay. TCRdb re-hosts the immuneACCESS table, in-frame sequences only. Its copies lack some clones; in the studies checked, an unresolved V gene accounts for under half of them, and the cause for the rest is not known. The sample profile shows about 95,000 clones; approximately 84% of them were found once. The top ten clonotypes cover 20% to 25% of the sample. Source material: peripheral blood. All receptors come from a human donor in a cohort sampled during active COVID-19.

V usage is TRBV5-1 and J usage is TRBJ2-1; TRBD2 matches 11 bases. V was pared by 1 base and J by 8 bases, with 5 bases of the junction left unmatched. The germline CDR1 and CDR2 sequences are SGHRS and YFSETQ. The length of the CDR3 is 15 residues. CDR3 in amino acids: CASSLLAGGPHEQFF. In nucleotides, the CDR3 is TGCGCCAGCAGCTTGTTAGCGGGAGGGCCTCATGAGCAGTTCTTC.

The chain is built from TRBV2 and TRBJ2-5; 7 positions match TRBD2. The CDR3 is 14 amino acids. The V gene end was trimmed by 7 bases and the J gene end by 4 bases; junction bases not matched to a gene: 9. Germline V gives CDR1 SNHLY, CDR2 FYNNEI. The CDR3 protein is CASIGRETGETQYF. CDR3 coding DNA: TGTGCCAGCATAGGGCGGGAGACGGGAGAGACCCAGTACTTC.

The chain links TRBV18 to TRBJ1-2; 9 nucleotides agree with TRBD1. CDR1 is KGHSH and CDR2 is LQKENI in the germline V gene. The V segment lost 3 bases and the J segment 3 bases; nucleotides outside the gene matches: 5. CDR3 length: 15 amino acids. The CDR3 reads CASSPPGQGDYGYTF. CDR3 DNA sequence: TGTGCCAGCTCACCTCCGGGACAGGGAGACTATGGCTACACCTTC.

V and J are TRBV19 and TRBJ2-5, with TRBD2 matching over 15 bases. J gave up 1 base and V 3 bases, and 3 bases lay outside the gene matches. The V gene's germline CDR1 is LNHDA and CDR2 SQIVND (reference sequence). The CDR3 consists of 17 residues. CDR3 sequence reads: CASSMGGLAGGQETQYF. For the CDR3, the DNA is TGTGCCAGTAGTATGGGGGGACTAGCGGGAGGCCAAGAGACCCAGTACTTC.